Shown below are 21 T cell receptor beta chains from a single sample sequenced in a study of T cells in Graves' hyperthyroidism and ophthalmopathy. From RNA transcripts, TCR beta CDR3 regions were amplified. HTBI primers were employed in a first-round RT-PCR of the TCR CDR3. One entry per CDR3 protein, called by TCRdb with MiXCR from the multiplex PCR reads. The sample consists of around 580,000 distinct CDR3 sequences, approximately 15% of them appearing once. The sample was blood. Receptors originate from a woman aged 18-30 years with Graves' hyperthyroidism.

This clonotype was detected ten times or more. V is TRBV11-2 and J is TRBJ2-7; the D is unclear. Germline V gene data show CDR1 as SGHAT and CDR2 as FQNNGV. The CDR3 runs to 15 residues. V gave up 4 bases and J gave up 3 bases, with 16 bases separating them. CDR3 nucleotide sequence: TGTGCCAGCAGCTCCGTAGCAGATACCGGCTACGAGCAGTACTTC. Its translation: CASSSVADTGYEQYF.

Note on this clonotype: Just one base apart from a much larger clone, this may be a read error. The chain is built from TRBV7-2 and TRBJ2-7; 8 bases match TRBD1. With V trimmed by 6 bases and J by 3 bases, 19 bases remained unmatched. The CDR3 length is 18 residues. Germline assignment: CDR1 SGHTA and CDR2 FQGNSA. The CDR3 is CASSLGATGDHSFYEQYF. CDR3 in DNA: TGTGCCAGCAGTCTAGGAGCGACAGGGGACCATTCTTTCTACGAGCAGTACTTC.

This clonotype was recorded at least ten times. The chain uses TRBV20-1 and TRBJ2-7; 7 bases line up with TRBD1. Germline V gene lookup returns CDR1 DFQATT and CDR2 SNEGSKA (reference sequence). The CDR3 runs to 15 residues. Trimming at V came to 3 bases and at J to 3 bases, leaving 11 bases not matched to a gene. The CDR3 DNA sequence: TGCAGTGCTAGGGACCCTCAGGGGGTCCGCTACGAGCAGTACTTC. This sequence encodes CSARDPQGVRYEQYF.

This clonotype was observed many times. The genes are TRBV20-1 and TRBJ2-5; no clear D gene. Germline lookup yields CDR1 DFQATT and CDR2 SNEGSKA (reference sequence). The V end lost 0 bases, the J end lost 5 bases, and 7 bases lay between the germline ends. CDR3 length equals 12 residues. The CDR3 reads CSARDLTETQYF. The CDR3, as DNA: TGCAGTGCTAGAGATCTGACCGAGACCCAGTACTTC.

This clonotype was seen repeatedly, ten times or more. V and J are TRBV2 and TRBJ2-2; 7 bases fit TRBD1. CDR1 is SNHLY and CDR2 is FYNNEI in the germline V gene. V lost 9 bases, J lost 0 bases, and 4 bases stayed unmatched. The CDR3 contains 14 residues. Here the CDR3 DNA reads TGTGCCAGAACAGGACAGGCGAACACCGGGGAGCTGTTTTTT. Amino acids: CARTGQANTGELFF.

This clonotype was counted only a few times. The CDR3, as DNA: TGCGCCAGCAGCTTGTACAGGACTAGCAGAAACAATGAGCAGTTCTTC. Residues: CASSLYRTSRNNEQFF. The V gene is TRBV5-1, the J gene TRBJ2-1; TRBD2 aligns across 8 bases. The germline CDR1 and CDR2 sequences are SGHRS and YFSETQ. The CDR3 loop spans 16 amino acids. J lost 5 bases, V lost 1 base, and 8 bases had no gene match.

This chain connects TRBV25-1 to TRBJ2-5; D is undetermined. V shed 2 bases and J shed 4 bases, with 11 bases lying between them. Per germline, CDR1 MGHDK and CDR2 SYGVNS. The CDR3 spans 14 residues. The CDR3 loop is CASSEGDKRETQYF. CDR3 nucleotides: TGTGCCAGCAGTGAAGGGGATAAACGAGAGACCCAGTACTTC. Together with reference TRBV25-1 and TRBJ2-5, the CDR3 gives the full variable domain: EADIYQTPRYLVIGTGKKITLECSQTMGHDKMYWYQQDPGMELHLIHYSYGVNSTEKGDLSSESTVSRIRTEHFPLTLESARPSHTSQYLCASSEGDKRETQYFGPGTRLLVL.

This clonotype was seen only a few times. This chain joins TRBV30 and TRBJ2-7, with TRBD1 matching over 7 bases. This CDR3 contains 17 residues. V was clipped by 2 bases and J by 2 bases; unmatched bases: 15. Germline CDR1 is GTSNPN and CDR2 is SVGIG (reference sequence). CDR3 in amino acids: CAWSQLGQSKHPYEQYF. The CDR3 bases are TGTGCCTGGAGTCAACTGGGACAGTCCAAACACCCCTACGAGCAGTACTTC.

This clonotype was counted between two and nine times. The chain recombines TRBV29-1 with TRBJ2-3; weak D call: TRBD1 (5 bases). The CDR3 totals 14 residues. The V gene lost 4 bases and the J gene lost 4 bases, with 15 bases spanning the gap. Germline V gene lookup returns CDR1 SQVTM and CDR2 ANQGSEA. CDR3 nucleotides: TGCAGCGTTGCCACATGGCAGGGATCAGATACGCAGTATTTT. The encoded protein is CSVATWQGSDTQYF.

The CDR3 is CASSPRTGVPDTEAFF. The CDR3 DNA is TGTGCCAGCAGCCCTAGGACAGGGGTTCCCGACACTGAAGCTTTCTTT. The chain recombines TRBV7-6 with TRBJ1-1; TRBD1 agrees at 9 bases. Per germline, CDR1 SGHVS and CDR2 FNYEAQ. The CDR3 loop spans 16 amino acids. J was trimmed by 3 bases and V by 5 bases; bases with no gene match: 10.

The chain couples TRBV20-1 to TRBJ2-7, with D unclear. V lost 1 base and J 2 bases, leaving 3 bases between the germline ends. In germline, CDR1 is DFQATT, CDR2 SNEGSKA (reference sequence). The CDR3 spans 11 residues. The CDR3 loop is CSARVPYEQYF. The CDR3 coding sequence is TGCAGTGCTAGAGTCCCCTACGAGCAGTACTTC.

As for this clonotype: A much larger clone differs from this one at a single base, so this may be a read error. The CDR3 DNA follows: TGTGTCAGCAGCTTAGGGACTATGAACGAGCAGTTCTTC. Protein: CVSSLGTMNEQFF. The V gene is TRBV7-8, the J gene TRBJ2-1; 7 bases align to TRBD2. CDR3 size: 13 residues. The germline gives CDR1 SGHVS, CDR2 FQNEAQ. The full variable domain, its missing parts supplied by reference TRBV7-8 and TRBJ2-1, is GAGVSQSPRYKVAKRGQDVALRCDPISGHVSLFWYQQALGQGPEFLTYFQNEAQLDKSGLPSDRFFAERPEGSVSTLKIQRTQQEDSAVYLCVSSLGTMNEQFFGPGTRLTVL.

V usage is TRBV3-1 and J usage is TRBJ1-6, with a tentative D call TRBD1 (6 bases). The CDR3 sequence is 15 residues long. Germline V lookup: CDR1 LGHDT, CDR2 YNNKEL (reference sequence). With 2 bases removed from V and 9 bases from J, the gap between germline ends came to 14 bases. DNA of the CDR3: TGTGCCAGCAGCCAAAAAGGGGGGGGGAGTTCACCCCTCCACTTT. The encoded protein is CASSQKGGGSSPLHF.

The chain links TRBV6-1 to TRBJ1-1; tentative D call: TRBD1 (5 bases). In germline, CDR1 is MNHNS, CDR2 SASEGT. With 7 bases removed from V and 1 base from J, the gap between germline ends came to 13 bases. CDR3 length: 14 amino acids. This CDR3 reads CASTPGRRNTEAFF. CDR3 bases: TGTGCCAGCACCCCGGGACGGAGGAACACTGAAGCTTTCTTT.

There are a few counts of this clonotype. This CDR3 reads CSVDGSGNTIYF. CDR3 DNA: TGCAGCGTCGACGGGTCTGGAAACACCATATATTTT. This chain joins TRBV29-1 and TRBJ1-3, with no clear D. Germline V gene lookup returns CDR1 SQVTM and CDR2 ANQGSEA. The CDR3 totals 12 residues. Trimming pared 6 bases from V and 1 base from J, leaving 7 bases between.

The J gene is TRBJ2-1, the V gene TRBV24-1, with D maybe TRBD2 (7 bases). Germline CDR1 is KGHDR and CDR2 is SFDVKD. Deletions cut 3 bases from V and 6 bases from J, with 17 bases between. This CDR3 comprises 16 residues. The CDR3 loop reads CATSDAGGRGGNEQFF. The DNA for the CDR3 is TGTGCCACCAGTGATGCCGGCGGGAGAGGGGGCAATGAGCAGTTCTTC.

J is TRBJ1-1 and V is TRBV20-1; 8 bases are shared with TRBD1. This CDR3 has 14 amino acids. The junction had 11 bases not matched to a gene; V was cut back by 5 bases and J by 6 bases. Per germline, CDR1 DFQATT and CDR2 SNEGSKA (reference sequence). CDR3 loop: CSAPPQGARAEAFF. CDR3 in DNA: TGCAGTGCTCCCCCGCAGGGGGCTCGCGCTGAAGCTTTCTTT.

The chain recombines TRBV7-8 with TRBJ1-4, with 12 positions matching TRBD1. Unmatched junction bases numbered 4, after V lost 4 bases and J lost 4 bases. The CDR3 has 16 amino acids. Per the germline V gene, CDR1 is SGHVS and CDR2 is FQNEAQ. CDR3 loop: CASSWDRGRGNEKLFF. CDR3 nucleotides: TGTGCCAGCAGCTGGGACAGGGGGCGGGGTAATGAAAAACTGTTTTTT.

The chain carries TRBV12-3 or TRBV12-4 and TRBJ2-1, with D maybe TRBD1 (5 bases). The CDR3 length is 14 residues. The germline V and J ends were trimmed by 3 bases and 4 bases, with 10 bases remaining between them. The CDR3 coding sequence is TGTGCCAGCAGTTTGAAAGACAGTTACAATGAGCAGTTCTTC. This codes for CASSLKDSYNEQFF.

This clonotype was counted between two and nine times. This chain links TRBV12-3 or TRBV12-4 with TRBJ2-5, with 11 bases identical to TRBD1. The CDR3 consists of 22 residues. Germline trimming cut 3 bases from V and 5 bases from J; bases unmatched to any gene: 26. This chain's CDR3 is CASSLVVGRKKTGTGGRETQYF. The CDR3 DNA is TGTGCCAGCAGTTTGGTCGTAGGAAGAAAAAAAACCGGGACAGGGGGTCGGGAGACCCAGTACTTC.

This clonotype was seen repeatedly, ten times or more. The chain is built from TRBV6-2 or TRBV6-3 and TRBJ2-7; 8 nucleotides agree with TRBD1. Germline trimming cut 0 bases from V and 2 bases from J; bases unmatched to any gene: 6. The V gene's germline CDR1 is MNHEY and CDR2 SVGEGT. The CDR3 totals 16 residues. The CDR3 here is CASSYSRTGRPYEQYF. In DNA, the CDR3 is TGTGCCAGCAGTTACTCGAGGACAGGGAGACCCTACGAGCAGTACTTC.